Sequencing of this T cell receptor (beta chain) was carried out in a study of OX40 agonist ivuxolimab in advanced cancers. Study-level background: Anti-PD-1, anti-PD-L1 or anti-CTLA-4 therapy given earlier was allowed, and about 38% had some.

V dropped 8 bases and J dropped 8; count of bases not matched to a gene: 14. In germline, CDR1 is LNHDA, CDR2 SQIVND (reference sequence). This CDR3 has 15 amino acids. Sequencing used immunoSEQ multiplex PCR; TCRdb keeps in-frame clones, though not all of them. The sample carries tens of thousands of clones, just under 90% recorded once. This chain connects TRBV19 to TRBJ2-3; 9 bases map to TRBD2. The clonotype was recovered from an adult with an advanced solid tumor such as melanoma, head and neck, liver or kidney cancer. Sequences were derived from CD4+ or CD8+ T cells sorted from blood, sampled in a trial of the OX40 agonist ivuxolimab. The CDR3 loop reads CASAPGLAFVATQYF. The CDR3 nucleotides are TGTGCCAGTGCGCCGGGACTAGCTTTCGTCGCTACGCAGTATTTT.